This T cell receptor (beta chain) came from a study of beta chain features in type 1 diabetes. CD4+ naive, central memory, regulatory and stem cell-like memory subsets were isolated by sorting on CD45RO/CCR7/CD25/CD127/CD95/CD27. The purity of all sorted populations exceeded 95%. This clone showed up just a few times. Since all of the isolated RNA was reverse transcribed, expressed TCRB transcripts were what got sequenced. TCRdb's copy holds only in-frame clones and misses some; the assay was immunoSEQ multiplex PCR. This table holds under 950,000 clones, roughly a sixth found once. The CDR3 spans 12 residues. The germline V gene encodes CDR1 ENHRY and CDR2 SYGVKD. Deletions cut 10 bases from V and 0 bases from J, with 9 bases between.

V and J are TRBV10-3 and TRBJ2-5; D call uncertain. This receptor was identified in a woman in her late teens or twenties in good health. Material for sequencing was naive CD4+ T cells from blood. In DNA, the CDR3 is TGTGCCAGCACTTGGTACCAAGAGACCCAGTACTTC. Residues: CASTWYQETQYF.